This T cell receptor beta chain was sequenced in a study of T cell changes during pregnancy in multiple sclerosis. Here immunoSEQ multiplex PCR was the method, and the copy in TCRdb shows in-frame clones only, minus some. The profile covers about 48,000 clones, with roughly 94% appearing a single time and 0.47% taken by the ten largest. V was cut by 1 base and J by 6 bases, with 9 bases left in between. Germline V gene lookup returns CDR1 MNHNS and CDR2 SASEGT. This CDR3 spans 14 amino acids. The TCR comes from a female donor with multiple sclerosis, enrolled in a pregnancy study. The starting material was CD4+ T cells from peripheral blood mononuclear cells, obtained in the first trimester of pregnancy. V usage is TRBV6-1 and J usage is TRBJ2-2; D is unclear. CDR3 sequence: CASSEEWQPGELFF. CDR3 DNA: TGTGCCAGCAGTGAAGAATGGCAACCCGGGGAGCTGTTTTTT.